This is a list of T cell receptor beta chains from one sample in a study of T cell repertoires in cytomegalovirus infection. TCRdb passed the reads through MiXCR, listing each CDR3 protein once. The sample consists of about 770,000 distinct CDR3 sequences, almost 30% of them appearing once. Their antigens remain unidentified. The sample consisted of cultured CD8+ T cells from PBMCs, taken from culture after CMV antigen stimulation. These TCRs come from a human donor in good health (CMV status not recorded). Some clones in this sample may be carry-over from other donors' samples. CDR3s include the opening cysteine and the closing phenylalanine or tryptophan. D genes are given only for firm matches. Only some rows state a clone size, as once, few, many or a class for expanded clones.

j_gene: TRBJ2-7
d_gene: .
v_gene: TRBV2
abundance: few
CDR3aa: CASSEWAGRAYEQYF
CDR3nt: TGTGCCAGCAGTGAATGGGCGGGGAGAGCCTACGAGCAGTACTTC

j_gene: TRBJ1-6
d_gene: TRBD1
v_gene: TRBV19
abundance: few
CDR3aa: CASSNRDRGDSPLHF
CDR3nt: TGTGCCAGTAGTAACCGGGACAGGGGTGATTCACCCCTCCACTTT

j_gene: TRBJ2-3
d_gene: TRBD1
v_gene: TRBV19
abundance: .
CDR3aa: CASNVERGLLSSSTDTQYF
CDR3nt: TGTGCCAGTAACGTCGAAAGGGGGCTTCTAAGTTCTAGCACAGATACGCAGTATTTT

j_gene: TRBJ1-1
d_gene: TRBD1
v_gene: TRBV19
abundance: .
CDR3aa: CASSNRDRATEAFF
CDR3nt: TGTGCCAGTAGTAACCGGGACAGGGCTACTGAAGCTTTCTTT

j_gene: TRBJ2-7
d_gene: .
v_gene: TRBV6-1
abundance: few
CDR3aa: CASSGKTRILHEQYF
CDR3nt: TGTGCCAGCAGTGGTAAGACTAGAATCCTGCACGAGCAGTACTTC

j_gene: TRBJ1-2
d_gene: TRBD1
v_gene: TRBV25-1
abundance: .
CDR3aa: CASSEKGTGGNYGYTF
CDR3nt: TGTGCCAGCAGTGAAAAAGGGACAGGGGGCAACTATGGCTACACCTTC

j_gene: TRBJ2-1
d_gene: .
v_gene: TRBV9
abundance: .
CDR3aa: CASSVAGGAPDEQFF
CDR3nt: TGTGCCAGCAGCGTAGCCGGGGGCGCCCCCGATGAGCAGTTCTTC

j_gene: TRBJ1-5
d_gene: .
v_gene: TRBV7-6
abundance: few
CDR3aa: CASSPLPRGGNQPQHF
CDR3nt: TGTGCCAGCAGCCCTCTCCCTCGGGGCGGCAATCAGCCCCAGCATTTT

j_gene: TRBJ2-3
d_gene: .
v_gene: TRBV5-5
abundance: few
CDR3aa: CASSLLGRQGDTQYF
CDR3nt: TGTGCCAGCAGCTTGCTAGGAAGACAAGGAGATACGCAGTATTTT

j_gene: TRBJ1-2
d_gene: TRBD1
v_gene: TRBV29-1
abundance: .
CDR3aa: CSATGKDYGYTF
CDR3nt: TGCAGCGCGACAGGGAAGGACTATGGCTACACCTTC

j_gene: TRBJ1-1
d_gene: .
v_gene: TRBV5-4
abundance: .
CDR3aa: CASSLPGSPEAFF
CDR3nt: TGTGCCAGCAGCTTGCCAGGCAGCCCTGAAGCTTTCTTT

j_gene: TRBJ1-1
d_gene: TRBD1
v_gene: TRBV11-2
abundance: .
CDR3aa: CASSLWRGQGVTEAFF
CDR3nt: TGTGCCAGCAGCTTATGGCGGGGACAGGGCGTCACTGAAGCTTTCTTT

j_gene: TRBJ2-4
d_gene: .
v_gene: TRBV7-9
abundance: few
CDR3aa: CASSLAGGIQYF
CDR3nt: TGTGCCAGCAGCTTAGCAGGAGGCATTCAGTACTTC

j_gene: TRBJ2-5
d_gene: TRBD2
v_gene: TRBV7-2
abundance: few
CDR3aa: CASSPGRTPPRETQYF
CDR3nt: TGTGCCAGCAGCCCCGGGAGGACACCGCCACGGGAGACCCAGTACTTC

j_gene: TRBJ2-1
d_gene: TRBD2
v_gene: TRBV5-1
abundance: once
CDR3aa: CASRALAGPYNEQFF
CDR3nt: TGCGCCAGCAGAGCTCTAGCGGGTCCGTACAATGAGCAGTTCTTC

j_gene: TRBJ2-1
d_gene: TRBD1
v_gene: TRBV6-5
abundance: few
CDR3aa: CASSYSGWDRGVGEQFF
CDR3nt: TGTGCCAGCAGTTACTCGGGGTGGGACAGGGGGGTAGGTGAGCAGTTCTTC

j_gene: TRBJ1-2
d_gene: .
v_gene: TRBV11-2
abundance: .
CDR3aa: CASSLTVHYGYTF
CDR3nt: TGTGCCAGCAGCTTAACGGTTCACTATGGCTACACCTTC

j_gene: TRBJ2-1
d_gene: .
v_gene: TRBV12-3/TRBV12-4
abundance: many
CDR3aa: CASSFGPDNEQFF
CDR3nt: TGTGCCAGCAGCTTTGGACCGGACAATGAGCAGTTCTTC

j_gene: TRBJ2-4
d_gene: .
v_gene: TRBV15
abundance: .
CDR3aa: CATSASQVAEDIQYF
CDR3nt: TGTGCCACCAGCGCCTCACAGGTGGCCGAGGACATTCAGTACTTC

j_gene: TRBJ2-1
d_gene: .
v_gene: TRBV7-9
abundance: .
CDR3aa: CASSPRDNYNEQFF
CDR3nt: TGTGCCAGCAGCCCCCGGGACAACTACAATGAGCAGTTCTTC

j_gene: TRBJ1-1
d_gene: TRBD1
v_gene: TRBV7-8
abundance: many
CDR3aa: CASSLSNDRDTEAFF
CDR3nt: TGTGCCAGCAGCTTAAGTAACGACAGGGACACTGAAGCTTTCTTT

j_gene: TRBJ1-6
d_gene: .
v_gene: TRBV6-5
abundance: .
CDR3aa: CASSYSPVLDSPLHF
CDR3nt: TGTGCCAGCAGTTACTCGCCGGTTCTAGATTCACCCCTCCACTTT

j_gene: TRBJ2-7
d_gene: TRBD2
v_gene: TRBV7-6
abundance: many
CDR3aa: CASSLGGGFSYEQYF
CDR3nt: TGTGCCAGCAGCTTAGGGGGGGGGTTTTCCTACGAGCAGTACTTC

j_gene: TRBJ1-2
d_gene: .
v_gene: TRBV4-1
abundance: .
CDR3aa: CASSQDEWALAYGYTF
CDR3nt: TGCGCCAGCAGCCAAGATGAATGGGCCCTCGCATATGGCTACACCTTC

j_gene: TRBJ1-1
d_gene: TRBD1
v_gene: TRBV7-8
abundance: many
CDR3aa: CASTQKGQRVIGTEAFF
CDR3nt: TGTGCCAGCACCCAGAAGGGACAGAGAGTTATCGGCACTGAAGCTTTCTTT

j_gene: TRBJ2-7
d_gene: .
v_gene: TRBV4-1
abundance: few
CDR3aa: CASSQGGQDFYEQYF
CDR3nt: TGCGCCAGCAGCCAAGGAGGTCAGGATTTCTACGAGCAGTACTTC

j_gene: TRBJ2-1
d_gene: TRBD2
v_gene: TRBV4-2
abundance: many
CDR3aa: CASSQEEGLVNNEQFF
CDR3nt: TGTGCCAGCAGCCAAGAAGAAGGACTAGTAAACAATGAGCAGTTCTTC

j_gene: TRBJ1-6
d_gene: .
v_gene: TRBV27
abundance: .
CDR3aa: CASSRKGINSPLHF
CDR3nt: TGTGCCAGCAGCCGAAAAGGGATTAATTCACCCCTCCACTTT

j_gene: TRBJ1-5
d_gene: .
v_gene: TRBV6-2/TRBV6-3
abundance: once
CDR3aa: CASKGLRNQPQHF
CDR3nt: TGTGCCAGCAAGGGGTTACGGAATCAGCCCCAGCATTTT

j_gene: TRBJ2-2
d_gene: TRBD1
v_gene: TRBV6-8
abundance: few
CDR3aa: CASSSRTGRTGELFF
CDR3nt: TGTGCCAGCAGTTCACGGACAGGGAGGACCGGGGAGCTGTTTTTT

j_gene: TRBJ2-3
d_gene: .
v_gene: TRBV7-6
abundance: many
CDR3aa: CASSSTPSGRTSTDTQYF
CDR3nt: TGTGCCAGCAGCTCTACACCTTCTGGCCGTACTAGCACAGATACGCAGTATTTT

j_gene: TRBJ2-1
d_gene: .
v_gene: TRBV12-3/TRBV12-4
abundance: .
CDR3aa: CATWQAIDSYNEQFF
CDR3nt: TGTGCCACCTGGCAAGCGATAGACTCCTACAATGAGCAGTTCTTC

j_gene: TRBJ1-1
d_gene: .
v_gene: TRBV12-3/TRBV12-4
abundance: .
CDR3aa: CASSPSGVNTEAFF
CDR3nt: TGTGCCAGCAGTCCGTCGGGGGTTAACACTGAAGCTTTCTTT

j_gene: TRBJ2-3
d_gene: .
v_gene: TRBV4-2
abundance: .
CDR3aa: CASSQGASPQYF
CDR3nt: TGTGCCAGCAGCCAAGGCGCCAGCCCGCAGTATTTT

j_gene: TRBJ2-7
d_gene: .
v_gene: TRBV7-6
abundance: .
CDR3aa: CASSSGTYSYEQYF
CDR3nt: TGTGCCAGCAGCTCCGGGACATATAGCTACGAGCAGTACTTC

j_gene: TRBJ2-3
d_gene: .
v_gene: TRBV27
abundance: .
CDR3aa: CASSTPSSDTQYF
CDR3nt: TGTGCCAGCAGTACCCCTAGCTCAGATACGCAGTATTTT

j_gene: TRBJ2-3
d_gene: .
v_gene: TRBV18
abundance: .
CDR3aa: CASSPPPGETDTQYF
CDR3nt: TGTGCCAGCTCACCTCCGCCAGGGGAAACAGATACGCAGTATTTT

j_gene: TRBJ2-7
d_gene: .
v_gene: TRBV7-9
abundance: few
CDR3aa: CASSPYGYEQYF
CDR3nt: TGTGCCAGCAGCCCCTACGGCTACGAGCAGTACTTC

j_gene: TRBJ1-1
d_gene: .
v_gene: TRBV6-1
abundance: many
CDR3aa: CASSELGETEAFF
CDR3nt: TGTGCCAGCAGTGAACTGGGTGAGACTGAAGCTTTCTTT

j_gene: TRBJ2-7
d_gene: .
v_gene: TRBV4-1
abundance: once
CDR3aa: CASSQVRQGYEQYF
CDR3nt: TGCGCCAGCAGCCAAGTTCGGCAAGGCTACGAGCAGTACTTC

j_gene: TRBJ2-5
d_gene: TRBD2
v_gene: TRBV6-2/TRBV6-3
abundance: .
CDR3aa: CASQAGGIQETQYF
CDR3nt: TGTGCCAGCCAAGCGGGGGGTATCCAAGAGACCCAGTACTTC

j_gene: TRBJ1-1
d_gene: TRBD1
v_gene: TRBV7-6
abundance: many
CDR3aa: CASSQGQRGGTLNTEAFF
CDR3nt: TGTGCCAGCAGCCAGGGACAGCGGGGAGGTACGCTGAACACTGAAGCTTTCTTT

j_gene: TRBJ2-3
d_gene: .
v_gene: TRBV27
abundance: .
CDR3aa: CASSHIGGTDTQYF
CDR3nt: TGTGCCAGTTCGCATATAGGGGGCACAGATACGCAGTATTTT

j_gene: TRBJ2-1
d_gene: .
v_gene: TRBV7-9
abundance: many
CDR3aa: CASSLAGGEQFF
CDR3nt: TGTGCCAGCAGCTTAGCGGGAGGTGAGCAGTTCTTC

j_gene: TRBJ2-3
d_gene: .
v_gene: TRBV7-6
abundance: .
CDR3aa: CASSFGVLGTDTQYF
CDR3nt: TGTGCCAGCAGCTTCGGGGTGCTCGGCACAGATACGCAGTATTTT

j_gene: TRBJ1-3
d_gene: .
v_gene: TRBV13
abundance: .
CDR3aa: CASSFEGDGNTIYF
CDR3nt: TGTGCCAGCAGCTTTGAAGGGGATGGAAACACCATATATTTT

j_gene: TRBJ1-2
d_gene: .
v_gene: TRBV6-1
abundance: .
CDR3aa: CASSPWSELNYGYTF
CDR3nt: TGTGCCAGCAGTCCATGGTCAGAACTTAACTATGGCTACACCTTC

j_gene: TRBJ1-3
d_gene: .
v_gene: TRBV5-1
abundance: .
CDR3aa: CASSLQGAIYGNTIYF
CDR3nt: TGCGCCAGCAGCTTGCAAGGGGCTATCTACGGAAACACCATATATTTT

j_gene: TRBJ2-3
d_gene: TRBD1
v_gene: TRBV5-1
abundance: .
CDR3aa: CASSTPGTASTDTQYF
CDR3nt: TGCGCCAGCAGCACCCCCGGGACAGCTAGCACAGATACGCAGTATTTT

j_gene: TRBJ2-1
d_gene: TRBD1
v_gene: TRBV2
abundance: .
CDR3aa: CASSERQGFYNEQFF
CDR3nt: TGTGCCAGCAGTGAAAGACAGGGGTTCTACAATGAGCAGTTCTTC

j_gene: TRBJ1-2
d_gene: .
v_gene: TRBV27
abundance: many
CDR3aa: CASSSRGAYGYTF
CDR3nt: TGTGCCAGCAGTTCAAGGGGTGCCTATGGCTACACCTTC